The present entry profiles one T cell receptor (beta chain) with its context. This sample stems from a study of control samples from healthy donors and cancer patients. This CDR3 region has 16 residues. The V gene lost 1 base and the J gene lost 3 bases, with 14 bases spanning the gap. The germline V gene encodes CDR1 LGHDT and CDR2 YNNKEL (reference sequence). The method was immunoSEQ multiplex PCR; TCRdb's version includes in-frame clones alone and lacks a portion of them. The sample lists tens of thousands of clones, more than 70% seen once, with around a fifth in the top ten. The chain has TRBV3-1 (or the pseudogene TRBV3-2) and TRBJ2-3; the D is unclear. The TCR comes from a woman aged 55-75 years with lung cancer. The sample was PBMCs. The CDR3: CASSQGWGRDTDTQYF. In DNA, the CDR3 is TGTGCCAGCAGCCAAGGTTGGGGAAGGGATACAGATACGCAGTATTTT.